One sample yielded the 27 T cell receptor beta chains listed below, sequenced in a study of PD-1 blockade in classical Hodgkin lymphoma. Time point reported: cycle 4 day 1 (C4D1), after 6 weeks of nivolumab. Every single patient, without exception, relapsed after autologous stem cell transplantation, and brentuximab vedotin exposure varied. This table comes from immunoSEQ multiplex PCR, and its TCRdb copy is limited to in-frame clones, with some not included. The data contain roughly 100,000 clones, over 75% of them singletons. The material sequenced was peripheral blood mononuclear cells (PBMCs), taken before the fourth cycle of nivolumab. The receptors derive from a human donor with classical Hodgkin lymphoma.

As to this clone: A much larger clone differs from this one at a single base, so this may be a read error. The same CDR3 is also encoded by other DNA sequences in this sample. This chain connects TRBV7-3 to TRBJ2-2, with D unresolved. V gave up 3 bases and J gave up 2 bases, with 4 bases separating them. The CDR3 is 13 residues long. Germline CDR1 is SGHTA and CDR2 is FQGTGA. The DNA of the CDR3 is TGTGCCAGCAGCTTGTTAAACACCGGGGAGCTGTTTTTT. It codes for CASSLLNTGELFF.

J is TRBJ2-5 and V is TRBV7-2; D perhaps matches TRBD1 (5 bases). Between the trimmed V and J ends, which lost 3 bases and 3 bases, there was a span of 14 bases. This CDR3 comprises 15 residues. Germline CDR1 SGHTA, CDR2 FQGNSA. This chain's CDR3 is CASSFQNTGKETQYF. As DNA, the CDR3 is TGTGCCAGCAGCTTTCAGAATACAGGAAAAGAGACCCAGTACTTC.

This clone was counted between two and nine times. The chain employs TRBV15 and TRBJ1-2, with TRBD1 identical over 12 bases. The ends lost 2 bases at V and 0 bases at J; junction bases unmatched: 7. Germline CDR1 reads LNHNV; CDR2 reads YYDKDF (reference sequence). The CDR3 extends over 18 amino acids. The CDR3 DNA reads as TGTGCCACCAGCAGATTACCGGGACAGGGGGCCACTAACTATGGCTACACCTTC. It translates to CATSRLPGQGATNYGYTF.

The chain carries TRBV28 and TRBJ2-7, with D perhaps matching TRBD2 (6 bases). The CDR3 is 14 residues long. Trimming stripped 3 bases from V and 6 bases from J, with 15 bases between. CDR1 and CDR2 (germline): MDHEN, SYDVKM. In DNA, the CDR3 is TGTGCCAGCAGTTTGTCCGGGACTCGCGGCGAGCAGTACTTC. Its translation: CASSLSGTRGEQYF.

The CDR3 is CASSKLATSSGNTIYF. The CDR3 bases are TGTGCCAGCAGCAAACTCGCTACCTCCTCTGGAAACACCATATATTTT. The genes are TRBV21-1 and TRBJ1-3. TRBV21-1 is designated a pseudogene. The CDR3 spans 16 residues.

The chain couples TRBV7-9 to TRBJ1-4; D gene ambiguous. Between the trimmed V and J ends, which lost 1 base and 8 bases, there was a span of 14 bases. Germline lookup yields CDR1 SEHNR and CDR2 FQNEAQ (reference sequence). CDR3 length: 15 amino acids. The CDR3 loop reads CASSLGAAVGEKLFF. In DNA form, the CDR3 reads TGTGCCAGCAGCTTAGGCGCTGCGGTGGGCGAAAAACTGTTTTTT.

This clone has only a few counts. The rearrangement joins TRBV18 to TRBJ2-2; TRBD2 might be the D (5 bases). Germline loops: CDR1 KGHSH, CDR2 LQKENI. Trimming stripped 3 bases from V and 6 bases from J, with 8 bases between. This CDR3 spans 13 amino acids. This CDR3 is CASSPGNSGELFF. In DNA, the CDR3 is TGTGCCAGCTCACCCGGGAATTCCGGGGAGCTGTTTTTT.

This clone was counted a single time. The V gene is TRBV18, the J gene TRBJ2-7; D is undetermined. The germline V and J ends were trimmed by 3 bases and 4 bases, with 13 bases remaining between them. The CDR3 is 14 residues long. Germline-derived CDR1 and CDR2 are KGHSH and LQKENI. CDR3 in amino acids: CASSPLDGPYEQYF. CDR3 bases: TGTGCCAGCTCACCCTTGGATGGTCCGTACGAGCAGTACTTC.

V and J are TRBV5-6 and TRBJ2-2; D is perhaps TRBD1 or TRBD2 (6 bases each). Per the germline V gene, CDR1 is SGHDT and CDR2 is YYEEEE. V lost 1 base and J 6 bases, leaving 19 bases between the germline ends. The CDR3 loop spans 17 amino acids. CDR3 sequence: CASSLLWRGGGSGELFF. The CDR3 region has the DNA TGTGCCAGCAGCTTGCTCTGGAGAGGAGGGGGGTCCGGGGAGCTGTTTTTT.

The V gene is TRBV7-2, the J gene TRBJ2-5; D not resolved. The germline gives CDR1 SGHTA, CDR2 FQGNSA. This CDR3 has 13 residues. Trimming stripped 7 bases from V and 3 bases from J, with 12 bases between. In nucleotides, the CDR3 is TGTGCCAGCAATTCCATAGGAGAAGAGACCCAGTACTTC. Its protein is CASNSIGEETQYF.

This clone has just one count. V usage is TRBV28 and J usage is TRBJ2-4; 16 bases fit TRBD2. The CDR3 runs 17 residues. Germline loops: CDR1 MDHEN, CDR2 SYDVKM. The J segment lost 4 bases and the V segment lost 7 bases, leaving 7 bases of the junction unmatched. CDR3 sequence (DNA): TGTGCCAGCATTGGGACTAGCGGGAGGGCCAGAAAAAACATTCAGTACTTC. This sequence encodes CASIGTSGRARKNIQYF.

The chain uses TRBV28 and TRBJ2-1, with D possibly being TRBD2 (6 bases). V lost 7 bases and J lost 9, with 19 bases in between. Germline V CDR1 and CDR2: MDHEN, SYDVKM. The CDR3 consists of 14 residues. The CDR3 protein is CASIKRLRDGEQFF. The CDR3 bases are TGTGCCAGCATCAAGAGGTTGCGGGACGGTGAGCAGTTCTTC.

The chain has TRBV7-3 and TRBJ2-7; maybe TRBD1 (6 bases). This CDR3 has 15 amino acids. Per germline, CDR1 SGHTA and CDR2 FQGTGA. The V and J ends lost 5 bases and 4 bases respectively, with 18 bases between them. CDR3 loop: CASSPRDNPAYEQYF. CDR3 coding DNA: TGTGCCAGCAGCCCCAGGGACAACCCGGCTTACGAGCAGTACTTC.

The rearrangement links TRBV7-8 to TRBJ1-3, with 8 nucleotides matching TRBD1. V lost 3 bases, J lost 4 bases, and 11 bases stayed unmatched. The length of the CDR3 is 17 residues. Germline CDR1 SGHVS, CDR2 FQNEAQ. CDR3 nucleotides: TGTGCCAGCAGCTTCTACACCGGGACAGGTGAAGGAAACACCATATATTTT. Amino acid sequence: CASSFYTGTGEGNTIYF.

In DNA, the CDR3 is TGTGCCAGCAGCTCACAGGTTCCCGGGGAGCTGTTTTTT. It codes for CASSSQVPGELFF. This chain uses TRBV7-3 with TRBJ2-2; weak D call: TRBD1 (5 bases). This CDR3 is built from 13 residues. The V end lost 4 bases, the J end lost 6 bases, and 9 bases lay between the germline ends. Germline V gene lookup returns CDR1 SGHTA and CDR2 FQGTGA.

CDR3 protein: CAISSGSSTDTQYF. The CDR3 region has the DNA TGTGCCATCAGTAGCGGATCTAGCACAGATACGCAGTATTTT. The chain couples TRBV10-3 to TRBJ2-3; tentative D call: TRBD2 (5 bases). V shed 5 bases and J shed 0 bases, with 9 bases lying between them. This CDR3 comprises 14 residues. Per the germline V gene, CDR1 is ENHRY and CDR2 is SYGVKD.

CDR3 DNA sequence: TGTGCCAGCAGTCGGACTAGCGGGAAACCCCGAGATACGCAGTATTTT. Protein: CASSRTSGKPRDTQYF. The chain recombines TRBV6-6 with TRBJ2-3; the match to TRBD2 covers 12 bases. Losses at the gene ends were 5 bases for V and 5 bases for J; bases not matched to a gene: 8. This CDR3 has 16 amino acids. CDR1 is MNHNY and CDR2 is SVGAGI in the germline V gene (reference sequence).

The chain uses TRBV7-7 and TRBJ2-3; 10 bases are shared with TRBD2. The trim removed 4 bases at V and 4 bases at J, leaving 2 bases unmatched. Germline V CDR1 and CDR2: SSHAT, FNYEAQ (reference sequence). CDR3 size: 14 residues. CDR3 in amino acids: CASSSSGRADTQYF. For the CDR3, the DNA is TGTGCCAGCAGCTCCAGCGGGAGGGCAGATACGCAGTATTTT.

The chain uses TRBV5-1 and TRBJ1-2; D is unclear. CDR1 is SGHRS and CDR2 is YFSETQ in the germline V gene. The germline V and J ends were trimmed by 6 bases and 1 base, with 7 bases remaining between them. CDR3 length: 12 residues. The DNA for the CDR3 is TGCGCCAGCACCGCCAGTAACTATGGCTACACCTTC. Residues: CASTASNYGYTF.

This sequence joins TRBV5-6 and TRBJ2-5; 9 nucleotides align to TRBD1. Germline V gene data show CDR1 as SGHDT and CDR2 as YYEEEE. V was clipped by 0 bases and J by 5 bases; unmatched bases: 5. The CDR3 covers 15 residues. CDR3 in DNA: TGTGCCAGCAGCTTGGAGGGACAGGGTAGGGAGACCCAGTACTTC. The encoded protein is CASSLEGQGRETQYF.

The genes are TRBV10-3 and TRBJ2-1; TRBD2 agrees at 10 bases. The germline gives CDR1 ENHRY, CDR2 SYGVKD. The CDR3 is made up of 13 amino acids. V shed 8 bases, J shed 8 bases, and the junction held 6 bases outside the gene matches. CDR3: CAIWASGRDEQFF. CDR3 nucleotides: TGTGCCATCTGGGCTAGCGGGAGAGATGAGCAGTTCTTC.

This rearrangement joins TRBV21-1 to TRBJ2-5. TRBV21-1 is designated a pseudogene. This CDR3 is built from 10 residues. The CDR3 nucleotides are TGTGCCAGCAACCGAGAGACCCAGTACTTC. Protein product: CASNRETQYF.

This clone was found once. V gene TRBV9 combines with J gene TRBJ1-3; weak D call: TRBD1 (6 bases). The germline V gene encodes CDR1 SGDLS and CDR2 YYNGEE. The CDR3 spans 15 residues. The V end was cut by 0 bases, the J end by 2 bases, with 9 bases between. In DNA form, the CDR3 reads TGTGCCAGCAGCGTAGACCAGGGGACTGGAAACACCATATATTTT. Its protein is CASSVDQGTGNTIYF. Complete variable domain (other parts from reference TRBV9 and TRBJ1-3): DSGVTQTPKHLITATGQRVTLRCSPRSGDLSVYWYQQSLDQGLQFLIQYYNGEERAKGNILERFSAQQFPDLHSELNLSSLELGDSALYFCASSVDQGTGNTIYFGEGSWLTVV.

This clone counts as medium-sized (0.01 to 0.1%). The chain carries TRBV6-6 and TRBJ1-5; D remains ambiguous. V was pared by 3 bases and J by 1 base, with 7 bases between. Germline values: CDR1 MNHNY, CDR2 SVGAGI (reference sequence). The CDR3 totals 14 residues. The CDR3 region has the DNA TGTGCCAGCAGTTATGCGTCGAGCAATCAGCCCCAGCATTTT. It encodes CASSYASSNQPQHF.

This chain connects TRBV19 to TRBJ1-5, with TRBD1 matching over 10 bases. There are 17 residues in the CDR3. With 4 bases clipped from V and 0 bases from J, the junction kept 6 bases outside the gene matches. The V gene's germline CDR1 is LNHDA and CDR2 SQIVND (reference sequence). The CDR3 nucleotides read TGTGCCAGTAGTACTCGGACAGGGGGTTATAGCAATCAGCCCCAGCATTTT. Translated, it gives CASSTRTGGYSNQPQHF.

The chain combines TRBV5-1 with TRBJ2-3; 8 positions match TRBD2. CDR1 SGHRS and CDR2 YFSETQ come from the germline V gene. The trim removed 0 bases at V and 1 base at J, leaving 7 bases unmatched. This CDR3 spans 17 amino acids. This CDR3 is CASSLGGLGMGTDTQYF. The DNA of the CDR3 is TGCGCCAGCAGCTTGGGGGGACTAGGTATGGGCACAGATACGCAGTATTTT.

The chain links TRBV23-1 to TRBJ2-2; no clear D. TRBV23-1 is given ORF status, its function remaining uncertain. The CDR3 is 16 residues long. V was pared by 4 bases and J by 1 base, with 13 bases between. CDR3 coding DNA: TGCGCCAGCAGTCCCAAGAGTTGGGGGAACACCGGGGAGCTGTTTTTT. Its protein product is CASSPKSWGNTGELFF.